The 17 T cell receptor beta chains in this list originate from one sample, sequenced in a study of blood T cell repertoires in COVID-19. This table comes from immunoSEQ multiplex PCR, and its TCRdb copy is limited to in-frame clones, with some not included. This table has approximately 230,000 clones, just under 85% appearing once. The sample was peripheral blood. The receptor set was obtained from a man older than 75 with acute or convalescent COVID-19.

CDR3 region: CAISDPTGGTYEQYF. The CDR3 DNA follows: TGTGCCATCAGTGACCCGACGGGGGGAACCTACGAGCAGTACTTC. The gene calls are TRBV10-3 and TRBJ2-7, with 7 bases matching TRBD2. Germline CDR1 ENHRY, CDR2 SYGVKD. With 3 bases clipped from V and 2 bases from J, the junction kept 7 bases outside the gene matches. This CDR3 region has 15 residues.

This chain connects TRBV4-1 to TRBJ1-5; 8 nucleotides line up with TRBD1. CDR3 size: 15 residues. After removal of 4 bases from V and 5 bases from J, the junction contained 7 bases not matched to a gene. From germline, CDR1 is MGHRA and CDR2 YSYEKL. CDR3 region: CASSPGTGVYQPQHF. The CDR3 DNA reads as TGCGCCAGCAGCCCCGGGACAGGTGTTTATCAGCCCCAGCATTTT.

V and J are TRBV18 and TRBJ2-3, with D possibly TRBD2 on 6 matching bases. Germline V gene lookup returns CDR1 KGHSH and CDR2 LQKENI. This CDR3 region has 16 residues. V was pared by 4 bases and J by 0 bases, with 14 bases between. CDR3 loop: CASSQTGGASTDTQYF. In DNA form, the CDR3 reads TGTGCCAGCTCACAAACGGGCGGGGCTAGCACAGATACGCAGTATTTT.

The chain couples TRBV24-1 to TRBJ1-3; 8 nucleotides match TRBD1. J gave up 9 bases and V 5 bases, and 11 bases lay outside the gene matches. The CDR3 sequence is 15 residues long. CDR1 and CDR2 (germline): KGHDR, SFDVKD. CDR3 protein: CATSAGGDTRGTIYF. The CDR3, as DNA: TGTGCCACCAGTGCAGGGGGCGATACCAGGGGCACCATATATTTT.

The CDR3 region is CASSFPRDRESNQPQHF. CDR3 DNA sequence: TGTGCCAGCAGCTTCCCCAGGGACAGGGAGAGCAATCAGCCCCAGCATTTT. V gene TRBV11-3 combines with J gene TRBJ1-5, with 9 bases matching TRBD1. Germline CDR1 is SGHNT and CDR2 is YENEEA. Losses at the gene ends were 3 bases for V and 1 base for J; bases not matched to a gene: 7. This CDR3 has 17 amino acids.

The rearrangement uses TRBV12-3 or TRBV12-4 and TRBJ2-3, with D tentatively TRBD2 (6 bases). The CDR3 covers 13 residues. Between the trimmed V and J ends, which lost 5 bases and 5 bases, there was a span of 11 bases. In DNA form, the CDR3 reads TGTGCCAGCAGTAGGAGGGGCTTAGATACGCAGTATTTT. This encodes CASSRRGLDTQYF.

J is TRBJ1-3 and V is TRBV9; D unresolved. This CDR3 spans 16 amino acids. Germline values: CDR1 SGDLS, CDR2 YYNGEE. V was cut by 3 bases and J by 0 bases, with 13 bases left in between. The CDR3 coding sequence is TGTGCCAGCAGCGCGGGATATCTACTCTCTGGAAACACCATATATTTT. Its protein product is CASSAGYLLSGNTIYF.

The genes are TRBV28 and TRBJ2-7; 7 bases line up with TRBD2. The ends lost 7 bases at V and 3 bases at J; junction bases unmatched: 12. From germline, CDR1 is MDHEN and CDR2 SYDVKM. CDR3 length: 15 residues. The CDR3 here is CASTESRGGFYEQYF. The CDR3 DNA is TGTGCCAGCACCGAATCCCGCGGGGGATTCTACGAGCAGTACTTC.

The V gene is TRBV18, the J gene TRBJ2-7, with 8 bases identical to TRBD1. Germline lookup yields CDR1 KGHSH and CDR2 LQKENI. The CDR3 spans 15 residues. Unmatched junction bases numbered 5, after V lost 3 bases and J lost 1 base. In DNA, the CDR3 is TGTGCCAGCTCACCGTCACAGGGGGTTTCCTACGAGCAGTACTTC. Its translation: CASSPSQGVSYEQYF.

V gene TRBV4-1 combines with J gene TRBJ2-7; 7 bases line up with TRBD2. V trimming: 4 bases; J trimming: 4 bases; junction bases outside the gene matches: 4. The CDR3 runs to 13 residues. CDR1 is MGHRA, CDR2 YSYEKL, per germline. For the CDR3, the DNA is TGCGCCAGCAGCCCCAGGGAGGGGTACGAGCAGTACTTC. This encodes CASSPREGYEQYF.

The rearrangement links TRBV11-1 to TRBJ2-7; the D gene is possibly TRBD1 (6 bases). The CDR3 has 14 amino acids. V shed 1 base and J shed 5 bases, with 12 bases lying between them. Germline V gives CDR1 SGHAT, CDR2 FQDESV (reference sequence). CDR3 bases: TGTGCCAGCAGCTTAGGGGGGCTGCCCCACGAGCAGTACTTC. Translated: CASSLGGLPHEQYF.

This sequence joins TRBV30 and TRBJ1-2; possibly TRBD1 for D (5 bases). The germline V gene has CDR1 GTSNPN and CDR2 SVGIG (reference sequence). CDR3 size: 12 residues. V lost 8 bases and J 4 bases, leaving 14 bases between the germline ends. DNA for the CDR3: TGTGCCCAGGGCGCCACGATCTATGGCTACACCTTC. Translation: CAQGATIYGYTF. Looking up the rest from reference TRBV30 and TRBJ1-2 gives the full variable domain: SQTIHQWPATLVQPVGSPLSLECTVEGTSNPNLYWYRQAAGRGLQLLFYSVGIGQISSEVPQNLSASRPQDRQFILSSKKLLLSDSGFYLCAQGATIYGYTFGSGTRLTVV.

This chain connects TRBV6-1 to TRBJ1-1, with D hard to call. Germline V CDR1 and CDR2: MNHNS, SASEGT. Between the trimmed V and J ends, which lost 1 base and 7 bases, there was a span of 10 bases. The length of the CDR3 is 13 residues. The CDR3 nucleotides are TGTGCCAGCAGTGAAGTCCCCTCGGGTGAAGCTTTCTTT. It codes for CASSEVPSGEAFF.

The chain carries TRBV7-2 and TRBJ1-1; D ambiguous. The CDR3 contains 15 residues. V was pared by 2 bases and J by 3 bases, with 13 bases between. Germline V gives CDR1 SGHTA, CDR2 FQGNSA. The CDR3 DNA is TGTGCCAGCAGCTTACTCCCCGGAGGAGACACTGAAGCTTTCTTT. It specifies CASSLLPGGDTEAFF.

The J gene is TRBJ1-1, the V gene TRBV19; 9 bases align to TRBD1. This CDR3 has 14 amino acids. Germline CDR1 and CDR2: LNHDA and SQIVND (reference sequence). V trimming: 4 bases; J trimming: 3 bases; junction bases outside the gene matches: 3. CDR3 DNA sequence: TGTGCCAGTAGTAATGACAGGGGGTACACTGAAGCTTTCTTT. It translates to CASSNDRGYTEAFF.

The CDR3 loop reads CASSWSGGPEAFF. The CDR3 DNA reads TGTGCCAGCAGTTGGTCGGGGGGCCCTGAAGCTTTCTTT. The V gene is TRBV27, the J gene TRBJ1-1; D might be TRBD1 (6 bases). Germline loops: CDR1 MNHEY, CDR2 SMNVEV (reference sequence). Deletions cut 4 bases from V and 6 bases from J, with 12 bases between. The CDR3 has 13 amino acids.

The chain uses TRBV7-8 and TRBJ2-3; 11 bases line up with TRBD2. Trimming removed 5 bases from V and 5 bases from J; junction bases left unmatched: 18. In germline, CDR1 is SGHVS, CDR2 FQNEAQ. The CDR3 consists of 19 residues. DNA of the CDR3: TGTGCCAGCAGCCTACTAGCGGTGGCTAGCGGGAGGATGGGAGATACGCAGTATTTT. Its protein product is CASSLLAVASGRMGDTQYF.